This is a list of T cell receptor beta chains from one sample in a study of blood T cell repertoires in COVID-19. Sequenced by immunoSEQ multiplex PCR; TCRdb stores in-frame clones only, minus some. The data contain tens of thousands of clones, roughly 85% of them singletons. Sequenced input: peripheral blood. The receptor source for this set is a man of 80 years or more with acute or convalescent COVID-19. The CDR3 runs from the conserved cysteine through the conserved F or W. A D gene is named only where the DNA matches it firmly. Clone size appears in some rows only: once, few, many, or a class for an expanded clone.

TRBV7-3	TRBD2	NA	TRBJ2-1	TGTGCCAGCAGCAAGACTAGCGGGGGTTACAATGAGCAGTTCTTC	CASSKTSGGYNEQFF
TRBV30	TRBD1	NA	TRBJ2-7	TGTGCCTGGAGTGTAGGGGGCCTAGCCTACGAGCAGTACTTC	CAWSVGGLAYEQYF
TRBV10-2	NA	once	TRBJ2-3	TGCGCCAGCAGTGAGAGTTGGCGGGAAAGTACAGATACGCAGTATTTT	CASSESWRESTDTQYF
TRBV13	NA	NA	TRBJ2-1	TGTGCCAGCAGCTCGGTACGGGAGTGGTACAATGAGCAGTTCTTC	CASSSVREWYNEQFF
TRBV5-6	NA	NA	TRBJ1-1	TGTGCCAGCAGCTTGGTTTCTGGGAGCACTGAAGCTTTCTTT	CASSLVSGSTEAFF
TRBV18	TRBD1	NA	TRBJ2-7	TGTGCCAGCTCACCATCAGGACAGGGGGCCTACGAGCAGTACTTC	CASSPSGQGAYEQYF
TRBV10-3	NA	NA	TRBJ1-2	TGTGCCATCAGTGATCAAGGGGCGCCCGGTGGCTACACCTTC	CAISDQGAPGGYTF
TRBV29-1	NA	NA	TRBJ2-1	TGCAGCGTCGGTTTGAATTATGAGCAGTTCTTC	CSVGLNYEQFF
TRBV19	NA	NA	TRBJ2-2	TGTGCCAGCCACTACACCGGGGAGCTGTTTTTT	CASHYTGELFF
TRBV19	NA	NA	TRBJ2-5	TGTGCCAGTAGTATAGCTGGAGTCAAGGAGACCCAGTACTTC	CASSIAGVKETQYF
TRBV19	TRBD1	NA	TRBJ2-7	TGTGCCAGTAGTATAAGACAGGGGATCTACGAGCAGTACTTC	CASSIRQGIYEQYF
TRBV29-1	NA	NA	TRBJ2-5	TGCAGCGTCGCCGGACACACGCTCCAAGAGACCCAGTACTTC	CSVAGHTLQETQYF
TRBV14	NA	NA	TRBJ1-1	TGTGCCAGCAGCCAAGATACTATAAACACTGAAGCTTTCTTT	CASSQDTINTEAFF
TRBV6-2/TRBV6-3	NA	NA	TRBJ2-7	TGTGCCAGCGGCCGGGACACCTCCTACGAGCAGTACTTC	CASGRDTSYEQYF
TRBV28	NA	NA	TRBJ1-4	TGTGCCAGCAGTCCCCTACTGACAGGCAAGTCAGTGTTTTTT	CASSPLLTGKSVFF
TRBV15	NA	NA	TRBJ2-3	TGTGCCACCAGCAGAGATGTGCGGGGAGATACGCAGTATTTT	CATSRDVRGDTQYF
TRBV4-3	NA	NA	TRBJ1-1	TGCGCCAGCAGCCAGACAGCGGGGCTCAGAGCTTTCTTT	CASSQTAGLRAFF
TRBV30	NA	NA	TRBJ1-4	TGTGCCTGGAAGATAGGACTTGCAACTAATGAAAAACTGTTTTTT	CAWKIGLATNEKLFF
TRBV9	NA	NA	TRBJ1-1	TGTGCCAGCGGTCCCGGAGTGTGGAACACTGAAGCTTTCTTT	CASGPGVWNTEAFF
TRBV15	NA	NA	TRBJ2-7	TGTGCCACCAGCAGGGGATATGGACTGACCTCCTACGAGCAGTACTTC	CATSRGYGLTSYEQYF
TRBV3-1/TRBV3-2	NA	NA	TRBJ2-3	TGTGCCAGCGGGAGCTACACAGATACGCAGTATTTT	CASGSYTDTQYF
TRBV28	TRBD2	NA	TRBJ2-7	TGTGCCAGCAGTTCAGAATGGACTAGCGGGAGCCACGAGCAGTACTTC	CASSSEWTSGSHEQYF
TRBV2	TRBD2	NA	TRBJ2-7	TGTGCCAGCAGGCCCCGACTAGCGGGAGAGAACGAGCAGTACTTC	CASRPRLAGENEQYF
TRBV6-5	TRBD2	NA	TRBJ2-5	TGTGCCAGCAAAACTAGCGCCCAAGAGACCCAGTACTTC	CASKTSAQETQYF
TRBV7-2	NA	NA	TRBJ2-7	TGTGCCAGCAGCTTAAACCGGGACTACGAGCAGTACTTC	CASSLNRDYEQYF
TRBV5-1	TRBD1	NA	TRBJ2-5	TGCGCCAGCAGCCTAGGGACAGGGGGCGCGTGGGAGACCCAGTACTTC	CASSLGTGGAWETQYF
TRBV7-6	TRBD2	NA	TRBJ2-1	TGTGCCAGCAGCTTAGTCCCGGGAGGCAACTACAATGAGCAGTTCTTC	CASSLVPGGNYNEQFF
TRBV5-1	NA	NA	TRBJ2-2	TGCGCCAGCAGCTCGCAGGGGGGCATCGGGGAGCTGTTTTTT	CASSSQGGIGELFF
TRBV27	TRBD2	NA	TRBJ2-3	TGTGCCACAACGCGGGGAGGACTAGGGACAGATACGCAGTATTTT	CATTRGGLGTDTQYF
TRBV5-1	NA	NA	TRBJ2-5	TGCGCCAGCCAACTACAAGAGACCCAGTACTTC	CASQLQETQYF
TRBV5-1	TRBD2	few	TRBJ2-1	TGCGCCAGCAGCTTGGCCTTTGGACTAGCGGGAGAAAATGAGCAGTTCTTC	CASSLAFGLAGENEQFF
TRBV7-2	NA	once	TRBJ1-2	TGTGCCAGCAGACAAAACAGGGCAGGGGGCTACACCTTC	CASRQNRAGGYTF